A selection of T cell receptor beta chains follows, all from one sample in a study of blood T cell repertoires in COVID-19. Generated by immunoSEQ multiplex PCR, the TCRdb table keeps only in-frame clones and is missing some. The sample lists 350,000 or so clones, 70% to 90% occurring once. Specimen: PBMCs or T cells enriched from blood (not recorded which). These TCRs come from a woman between 35 and 50 years old with acute COVID-19. Each CDR3 is given with its conserved first and last residue. Each record gives: V gene, J gene, D gene, clone size, CDR3 protein, CDR3 DNA. A D gene is named only where the DNA matches it firmly. Expanded clones are given a class, and other clones once, few, many or no size at all.

v_gene: TRBV2; j_gene: TRBJ1-3; d_gene: NA; abundance: NA; CDR3aa: CASSQEQRNTIYF; CDR3nt: TGTGCCAGCAGTCAGGAACAGAGAAACACCATATATTTT
v_gene: TRBV25-1; j_gene: TRBJ1-3; d_gene: TRBD1; abundance: NA; CDR3aa: CASSGTGKENTIYF; CDR3nt: TGTGCCAGCAGTGGGACAGGGAAAGAAAACACCATATATTTT
v_gene: TRBV6-5; j_gene: TRBJ2-3; d_gene: TRBD2; abundance: NA; CDR3aa: CASSYVSAGGKDTQYF; CDR3nt: TGTGCCAGCAGTTACGTATCAGCGGGGGGCAAGGATACGCAGTATTTT
v_gene: TRBV5-1; j_gene: TRBJ1-2; d_gene: NA; abundance: NA; CDR3aa: CASSLTESNYGYTF; CDR3nt: TGCGCCAGCAGCTTGACAGAGTCTAACTATGGCTACACCTTC
v_gene: TRBV27; j_gene: TRBJ2-5; d_gene: TRBD2; abundance: NA; CDR3aa: CASRKGLAGDETQYF; CDR3nt: TGTGCCAGCAGAAAGGGACTAGCGGGAGACGAGACCCAGTACTTC
v_gene: TRBV19; j_gene: TRBJ2-5; d_gene: TRBD2; abundance: NA; CDR3aa: CASSIRTSGRGYGETQYF; CDR3nt: TGTGCCAGTAGTATTCGGACTAGCGGGAGGGGCTACGGCGAGACCCAGTACTTC
v_gene: TRBV29-1; j_gene: TRBJ2-1; d_gene: TRBD2; abundance: once; CDR3aa: CSVRSSGNNEQFF; CDR3nt: TGCAGCGTTAGGTCTAGCGGGAACAATGAGCAGTTCTTC
v_gene: TRBV29-1; j_gene: TRBJ2-5; d_gene: NA; abundance: NA; CDR3aa: CSVGGWFGTQYF; CDR3nt: TGCAGCGTTGGAGGATGGTTTGGGACCCAGTACTTC
v_gene: TRBV12-3/TRBV12-4; j_gene: TRBJ2-7; d_gene: NA; abundance: few; CDR3aa: CASSSRYYEQYF; CDR3nt: TGTGCCAGCAGCTCTCGTTATTACGAGCAGTACTTC
v_gene: TRBV18; j_gene: TRBJ1-5; d_gene: TRBD1; abundance: NA; CDR3aa: CASSPGQGVYQPQHF; CDR3nt: TGTGCCAGCTCACCGGGACAGGGGGTGTATCAGCCCCAGCATTTT
v_gene: TRBV12-3/TRBV12-4; j_gene: TRBJ2-7; d_gene: NA; abundance: NA; CDR3aa: CASSADRQYF; CDR3nt: TGTGCCAGCAGTGCTGACAGGCAGTACTTC
v_gene: TRBV5-5; j_gene: TRBJ1-1; d_gene: NA; abundance: few; CDR3aa: CASSLTVMNTEAFF; CDR3nt: TGTGCCAGCAGCCTGACAGTTATGAACACTGAAGCTTTCTTT
v_gene: TRBV5-1; j_gene: TRBJ2-1; d_gene: NA; abundance: NA; CDR3aa: CASSARTAVHEQFF; CDR3nt: TGCGCCAGCAGCGCCCGGACAGCTGTACATGAGCAGTTCTTC
v_gene: TRBV4-3; j_gene: TRBJ2-7; d_gene: TRBD1; abundance: NA; CDR3aa: CASSQDRGRGQYF; CDR3nt: TGCGCCAGCAGCCAGGACAGGGGAAGGGGGCAGTACTTC
v_gene: TRBV5-1; j_gene: TRBJ1-1; d_gene: NA; abundance: NA; CDR3aa: CASSTYLNTEAFF; CDR3nt: TGCGCCAGCAGCACTTATTTGAACACTGAAGCTTTCTTT
v_gene: TRBV6-2/TRBV6-3; j_gene: TRBJ2-5; d_gene: TRBD1; abundance: NA; CDR3aa: CASSKSGTGPETQYF; CDR3nt: TGTGCCAGCAGTAAATCCGGGACAGGGCCTGAGACCCAGTACTTC
v_gene: TRBV28; j_gene: TRBJ2-5; d_gene: NA; abundance: NA; CDR3aa: CASSLPETQETQYF; CDR3nt: TGTGCCAGCAGTTTACCGGAGACCCAAGAGACCCAGTACTTC
v_gene: TRBV27; j_gene: TRBJ2-2; d_gene: NA; abundance: NA; CDR3aa: CASSSRGQNTGELFF; CDR3nt: TGTGCCAGCAGTTCCAGAGGGCAGAACACCGGGGAGCTGTTTTTT
v_gene: TRBV6-5; j_gene: TRBJ1-1; d_gene: NA; abundance: NA; CDR3aa: CASSRSGNTEAFF; CDR3nt: TGTGCCAGCAGTCGCTCAGGAAACACTGAAGCTTTCTTT
v_gene: TRBV6-5; j_gene: TRBJ1-2; d_gene: NA; abundance: few; CDR3aa: CASSWNMGRVYGYTF; CDR3nt: TGTGCCAGCAGTTGGAATATGGGGCGCGTCTATGGCTACACCTTC
v_gene: TRBV10-3; j_gene: TRBJ2-3; d_gene: NA; abundance: NA; CDR3aa: CAISVGDGSTDTQYF; CDR3nt: TGTGCCATCAGTGTGGGCGATGGTAGCACAGATACGCAGTATTTT
v_gene: TRBV3-1/TRBV3-2; j_gene: TRBJ2-3; d_gene: TRBD2; abundance: NA; CDR3aa: CASSLRRVAGGKTDTQYF; CDR3nt: TGTGCCAGCAGCCTTCGAAGGGTAGCGGGGGGGAAAACAGATACGCAGTATTTT
v_gene: TRBV29-1; j_gene: TRBJ1-5; d_gene: NA; abundance: NA; CDR3aa: CSVGGGGNQPQHF; CDR3nt: TGCAGCGTTGGAGGAGGGGGCAATCAGCCCCAGCATTTT
v_gene: TRBV24-1; j_gene: TRBJ2-3; d_gene: TRBD1; abundance: few; CDR3aa: CATSDLKTGAGGTDTQYF; CDR3nt: TGTGCCACCAGTGATTTGAAGACAGGGGCCGGGGGCACAGATACGCAGTATTTT
v_gene: TRBV19; j_gene: TRBJ2-1; d_gene: TRBD1; abundance: NA; CDR3aa: CASSALWTGEGNEQFF; CDR3nt: TGTGCCAGTAGTGCCCTGTGGACAGGGGAGGGCAATGAGCAGTTCTTC
v_gene: TRBV7-2; j_gene: TRBJ2-7; d_gene: NA; abundance: few; CDR3aa: CASSLARVGYEQYF; CDR3nt: TGTGCCAGCAGCTTAGCCAGGGTAGGGTACGAGCAGTACTTC
v_gene: TRBV7-2; j_gene: TRBJ2-2; d_gene: NA; abundance: few; CDR3aa: CASSLTGAGELFF; CDR3nt: TGTGCCAGCAGCTTAACGGGTGCCGGGGAGCTGTTTTTT
v_gene: TRBV19; j_gene: TRBJ1-3; d_gene: NA; abundance: few; CDR3aa: CASSIGGIGNTIYF; CDR3nt: TGTGCCAGTAGTATAGGCGGGATCGGAAACACCATATATTTT
v_gene: TRBV19; j_gene: TRBJ2-4; d_gene: NA; abundance: NA; CDR3aa: CASSITSSAKNIQYF; CDR3nt: TGTGCCAGTAGTATAACATCCTCCGCCAAAAACATTCAGTACTTC